The 2 T cell receptor beta chains below were found in one sample sequenced in a study of cytomegalovirus exposure and HLA in healthy donors (dated by TCRdb to about 2017). The method was the immunoSEQ multiplex PCR assay. For the multiplex PCR, a mixture combining 60 forward primers for TCR Vbeta segments and 13 reverse primers for TCR Jbeta segments was used. As stored in TCRdb, this immuneACCESS dataset retains in-frame rearrangements with V and J assigned. A fraction of the clones does not appear; measured against another copy, unresolved V genes explain less than half of the discrepancy, and the remainder lacks a known reason. The sample data list 100,000 to 150,000 clones, and around 69% of these were observed just once. The ten largest account for approximately 2.9% of the sample. Material: PBMCs. The receptors shown here come from a human donor in good health.

In its sample, this clone was seen once. The V and J genes are TRBV5-1 and TRBJ2-2, with 9 bases that match TRBD1. Per the germline V gene, CDR1 is SGHRS and CDR2 is YFSETQ. Trimming at V came to 0 bases and at J to 3 bases, leaving 0 bases not matched to a gene. This CDR3 region has 15 residues. The CDR3 loop reads CASSLGDRDTGELFF. In nucleotides, the CDR3 is TGCGCCAGCAGCTTGGGGGACAGGGACACCGGGGAGCTGTTTTTT.

This clone was found a few times. V usage is TRBV9 and J usage is TRBJ2-3, with a weak D call TRBD2 (5 bases). The CDR3 runs 16 residues. Germline lookup yields CDR1 SGDLS and CDR2 YYNGEE. V lost 2 bases to trimming and J lost 4 bases, with 17 bases between them. CDR3: CASSVHGLGVADTQYF. CDR3 sequence (DNA): TGTGCCAGCAGCGTCCACGGACTCGGGGTAGCAGATACGCAGTATTTT.